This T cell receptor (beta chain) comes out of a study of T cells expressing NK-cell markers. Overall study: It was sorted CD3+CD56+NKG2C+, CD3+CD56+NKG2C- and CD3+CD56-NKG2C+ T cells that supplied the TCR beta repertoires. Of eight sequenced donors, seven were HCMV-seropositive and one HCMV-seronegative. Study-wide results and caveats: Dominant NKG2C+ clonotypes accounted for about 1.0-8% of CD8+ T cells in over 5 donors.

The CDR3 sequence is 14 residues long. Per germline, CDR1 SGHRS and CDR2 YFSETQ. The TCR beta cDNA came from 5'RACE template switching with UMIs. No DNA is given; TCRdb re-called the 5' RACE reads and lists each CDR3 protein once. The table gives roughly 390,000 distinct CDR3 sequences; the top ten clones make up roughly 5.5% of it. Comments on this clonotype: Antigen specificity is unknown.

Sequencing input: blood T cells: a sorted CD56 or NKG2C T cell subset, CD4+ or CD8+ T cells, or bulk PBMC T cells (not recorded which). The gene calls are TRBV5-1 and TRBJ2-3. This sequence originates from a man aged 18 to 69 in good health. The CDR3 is CASSFGRSTDTQYF.